The subject of this entry is one T cell receptor beta chain. Its antigen remains unidentified. This CDR3 comprises 13 residues. The V end lost 7 bases, the J end lost 1 base, and 10 bases lay between the germline ends. CDR1 SEHNR and CDR2 FQNEAQ come from the germline V gene (reference sequence). The source of the sample is a study of T cells after yellow fever vaccination. Overall study findings and caveats: Clonotypes found in both CD4 and CD8 compartments made up a small share.

TCRdb re-called the 5' RACE reads with MiXCR, one entry per CDR3 protein. This sample has 310,000 or so distinct CDR3 sequences, with around 6.8% found just once. Sequencing used PBMCs, obtained roughly 45 days after the first yellow fever vaccination. The sequence was obtained from a man aged 18-30 years who received the YFV17D yellow fever vaccine. This sequence joins TRBV7-9 and TRBJ2-5, with D unclear. This CDR3 is CASTNVIQETQYF. CDR3 sequence (DNA): TGTGCCAGCACTAACGTAATCCAAGAGACCCAGTACTTC.